This passage covers 6 T cell receptor beta chains from one sample sequenced in a study of cytomegalovirus exposure and HLA in healthy donors. The repertoire was sequenced with immunoSEQ multiplex PCR; TCRdb's copy has only in-frame clones and lacks some. The sample includes roughly 58,000 clones, more than 80% of them seen just once. The sequenced sample consisted of PBMCs. The receptors were sampled from a man between 18 and 29 years old in good health and CMV-seronegative.

The chain is built from TRBV2 and TRBJ1-5; 7 bases map to TRBD1. Looked up from germline, CDR1 is SNHLY and CDR2 is FYNNEI. The CDR3 has 13 residues. The V gene end was trimmed by 6 bases and the J gene end by 5 bases; junction bases not matched to a gene: 4. Here the CDR3 reads CASRGGQDQPQHF. As DNA, the CDR3 is TGTGCCAGCAGGGGAGGACAGGATCAGCCCCAGCATTTT.

For the CDR3, the DNA is TGTGCCACCAGCAGAGAGGGGACTAGCGGGAGTGTGGGTAATGAGCAGTTCTTC. Translating gives CATSREGTSGSVGNEQFF. The chain has TRBV15 and TRBJ2-1, with 14 bases aligning to TRBD2. Germline-derived CDR1 and CDR2 are LNHNV and YYDKDF (reference sequence). The CDR3 extends over 18 amino acids. V gave up 0 bases and J gave up 7 bases; unmatched junction bases: 8.

The V call is TRBV21-1, the J call TRBJ2-3; the table's D gene call, TRBD2, was not cross checked with the DNA. TRBV21-1 is labeled a pseudogene. The CDR3 has 18 residues. The CDR3 DNA is TGTGCCAGCAGCAAAGACCCCTCGACTAGCGGGAGGGCCCATACGCAGTATTTT. Protein: CASSKDPSTSGRAHTQYF.

This clone occurred a few times. The rearrangement uses TRBV7-2 and TRBJ1-1, with D maybe TRBD1 (5 bases). The ends were cut back, 5 bases at V and 3 bases at J, with 10 bases in the middle. The CDR3 has 13 amino acids. In germline, CDR1 is SGHTA, CDR2 FQGNSA. CDR3 amino acids: CASSRRADTEAFF. CDR3 DNA: TGTGCCAGCAGCCGCAGGGCGGACACTGAAGCTTTCTTT. Combining the CDR3 with reference TRBV7-2 and TRBJ1-1 gives the whole variable domain GAGVSQSPSNKVTEKGKDVELRCDPISGHTALYWYRQSLGQGLEFLIYFQGNSAPDKSGLPSDRFSAERTGGSVSTLTIQRTQQEDSAVYLCASSRRADTEAFFGQGTRLTVV.

The chain joins TRBV11-2 to TRBJ2-1; 8 bases align to TRBD2. Germline loops: CDR1 SGHAT, CDR2 FQNNGV. With V trimmed by 5 bases and J by 7 bases, 7 bases remained unmatched. The CDR3 is made up of 14 amino acids. The CDR3 region has the DNA TGTGCCAGCAGCCCAAGCGGGAGCGGTAATGAGCAGTTCTTC. Protein sequence: CASSPSGSGNEQFF.

In its sample, this clone was seen a few times. The genes are TRBV2 and TRBJ1-4; TRBD1 might be the D (6 bases). Germline V CDR1 and CDR2: SNHLY, FYNNEI. The V and J ends lost 2 bases and 8 bases respectively, with 6 bases between them. The CDR3 has 12 amino acids. The CDR3 bases are TGTGCCAGCAGTGAAAGGGGGGAAAAACTGTTTTTT. Its protein product is CASSERGEKLFF.